These 18 T cell receptor beta chains originate from one sample sequenced in a study of blood T cell repertoires in COVID-19. TCRdb's copy holds only in-frame clones and misses some; the assay was immunoSEQ multiplex PCR. This sample has 100,000 or so clones, with 85% found just once. The source material was peripheral blood. The receptors were sampled from a man aged 45-60 years with acute or convalescent COVID-19.

This sequence joins TRBV9 and TRBJ2-1; D possibly corresponds to TRBD2 (6 bases). Trimming shortened V by 0 bases and J by 6 bases, and 10 bases separated the two germline ends. The CDR3 totals 14 residues. The V gene's germline CDR1 is SGDLS and CDR2 YYNGEE. The CDR3 DNA is TGTGCCAGCAGCGTAGACCCAGCGGGCAATGAGCAGTTCTTC. Translated: CASSVDPAGNEQFF.

Concerning this clone itself: The identical CDR3 is also encoded by other nucleotide sequences in the sample. V usage is TRBV9 and J usage is TRBJ2-5; weak D call: TRBD2 (5 bases). The CDR3 is 14 residues long. Deletions cut 0 bases from V and 2 bases from J, with 8 bases between. CDR1 is SGDLS and CDR2 is YYNGEE in the germline V gene. CDR3 DNA sequence: TGTGCCAGCAGCGTAGGAGGACTGCAAGAGACCCAGTACTTC. Translating gives CASSVGGLQETQYF.

The rearrangement joins TRBV25-1 to TRBJ2-3; 9 bases agree with TRBD1. Germline CDR1 MGHDK, CDR2 SYGVNS. The J segment lost 5 bases and the V segment lost 5 bases, leaving 11 bases of the junction unmatched. This CDR3 contains 16 residues. The CDR3 region has the DNA TGTGCCAGCAGTCACTCTCGACAGGGGGTTAAAGATACGCAGTATTTT. This translates into CASSHSRQGVKDTQYF. Variable domain in full (rest from reference TRBV25-1 and TRBJ2-3): EADIYQTPRYLVIGTGKKITLECSQTMGHDKMYWYQQDPGMELHLIHYSYGVNSTEKGDLSSESTVSRIRTEHFPLTLESARPSHTSQYLCASSHSRQGVKDTQYFGPGTRLTVL.

The chain carries TRBV30 and TRBJ1-5; 10 bases are shared with TRBD1. The CDR3 length is 15 residues. Germline V CDR1 and CDR2: GTSNPN, SVGIG (reference sequence). The V and J ends lost 2 bases and 0 bases, in that order; junction bases with no gene match: 1. The CDR3 sequence is CAWSRTGGSNQPQHF. For the CDR3, the DNA is TGTGCCTGGAGTAGGACAGGGGGTAGCAATCAGCCCCAGCATTTT.

V is TRBV9 and J is TRBJ2-5; perhaps TRBD2 as D (6 bases). Trimming cost V 4 bases and J 13 bases, with 20 bases left between them. The germline gives CDR1 SGDLS, CDR2 YYNGEE. CDR3 size: 13 residues. The CDR3 spells CASSPGTLAVPYF. CDR3 nucleotide sequence: TGTGCCAGCAGCCCTGGGACTTTAGCGGTCCCGTACTTC.

The rearrangement uses TRBV11-3 and TRBJ2-5, with D possibly being TRBD1 (6 bases). The CDR3 covers 14 residues. V was trimmed by 4 bases and J by 5 bases, leaving 14 bases between them. Germline loops: CDR1 SGHNT, CDR2 YENEEA. The CDR3 protein is CASSSDRIAETQYF. CDR3 in DNA: TGTGCCAGCAGCTCGGACAGAATTGCGGAGACCCAGTACTTC.

The V call is TRBV11-2, the J call TRBJ1-2; D perhaps matches TRBD1 (5 bases). V was clipped by 4 bases and J by 0 bases, with 12 bases between them. Germline assignment: CDR1 SGHAT and CDR2 FQNNGV. The CDR3 is made up of 15 amino acids. The CDR3 DNA reads TGTGCCAGCAGCTCGCGGGACGGAGCTAACTATGGCTACACCTTC. Encoded protein: CASSSRDGANYGYTF. Full variable domain (missing parts from reference TRBV11-2 and TRBJ1-2): EAGVAQSPRYKIIEKRQSVAFWCNPISGHATLYWYQQILGQGPKLLIQFQNNGVVDDSQLPKDRFSAERLKGVDSTLKIQPAKLEDSAVYLCASSSRDGANYGYTFGSGTRLTVV.

The chain has TRBV5-4 and TRBJ2-3, with a possible D match to TRBD2 (6 bases). The germline CDR1 and CDR2 sequences are SGHNT and YYREEE (reference sequence). The CDR3 has 16 amino acids. V lost 0 bases to trimming and J lost 2 bases, with 13 bases between them. In nucleotides, the CDR3 is TGTGCCAGCAGCTTGGTTGCGGGGCGACACACAGATACGCAGTATTTT. The encoded protein is CASSLVAGRHTDTQYF. The full variable domain, completed using reference TRBV5-4 and TRBJ2-3, is ETGVTQSPTHLIKTRGQQVTLRCSSQSGHNTVSWYQQALGQGPQFIFQYYREEENGRGNFPPRFSGLQFPNYSSELNVNALELDDSALYLCASSLVAGRHTDTQYFGPGTRLTVL.

The chain has TRBV7-2 and TRBJ1-5; D gene uncertain. This CDR3 has 15 residues. Germline values: CDR1 SGHTA, CDR2 FQGNSA. V was clipped by 1 base and J by 0 bases, with 7 bases between them. CDR3 sequence: CASSLERVSNQPQHF. CDR3 DNA sequence: TGTGCCAGCAGCTTAGAGAGGGTTAGCAATCAGCCCCAGCATTTT.

This sequence joins TRBV3-1 (or the pseudogene TRBV3-2) and TRBJ2-2, with 7 bases aligning to TRBD1. The CDR3 is 10 residues long. Germline CDR1 is LGHDT and CDR2 is YNNKEL (reference sequence). The ends lost 10 bases at V and 8 bases at J; junction bases unmatched: 1. The chain's CDR3 is CATGGGELFF. The CDR3 nucleotides read TGTGCCACAGGGGGTGGGGAGCTGTTTTTT.

The V call is TRBV6-5, the J call TRBJ1-5, with D possibly being TRBD1 (5 bases). This CDR3 spans 14 amino acids. Germline-derived CDR1 and CDR2 are MNHEY and SVGAGI. Trimming cost V 6 bases and J 0 bases, with 9 bases left between them. CDR3 DNA sequence: TGTGCCAGCAGACAGGAAAATAGCAATCAGCCCCAGCATTTT. Translation gives CASRQENSNQPQHF.

V gene TRBV20-1 combines with J gene TRBJ1-5, with a tentative D call TRBD1 (6 bases). The CDR3 is 16 amino acids. The V gene lost 3 bases and the J gene lost 2 bases, with 17 bases spanning the gap. CDR1 and CDR2 (germline): DFQATT, SNEGSKA (reference sequence). As DNA, the CDR3 is TGCAGTGCTAGTGCGGGGGGCTCCGGCCGCAATCAGCCCCAGCATTTT. As protein: CSASAGGSGRNQPQHF.

The rearrangement joins TRBV7-8 to TRBJ1-1; D is possibly TRBD1 (5 bases). CDR1 is SGHVS and CDR2 is FQNEAQ in the germline V gene. The V and J ends lost 1 base and 7 bases respectively, with 13 bases between them. The CDR3 spans 14 residues. The CDR3 region has the DNA TGTGCCAGCAGCTTAGGTATGGGGCAGAGTGAAGCTTTCTTT. It yields the protein CASSLGMGQSEAFF.

The chain employs TRBV4-1 and TRBJ2-7, with D maybe TRBD2 (6 bases). Germline values: CDR1 MGHRA, CDR2 YSYEKL. Deletions cut 1 base from V and 5 bases from J, with 9 bases between. The CDR3 covers 13 residues. The CDR3 DNA sequence: TGCGCCAGCAGCCAAGCGGGGGTCAACGAGCAGTACTTC. Residues: CASSQAGVNEQYF.

The chain couples TRBV7-3 to TRBJ2-5, with D possibly being TRBD2 (6 bases). V gave up 1 base and J gave up 2 bases, with 14 bases separating them. The CDR3 is 16 residues long. Germline V CDR1 and CDR2: SGHTA, FQGTGA. As DNA, the CDR3 is TGTGCCAGCAGCTTAAAGTTATTGGCGGGGCAAGAGACCCAGTACTTC. It encodes CASSLKLLAGQETQYF.

The chain recombines TRBV18 with TRBJ2-5; 13 bases are a match to TRBD2. The CDR3 runs 16 residues. With V trimmed by 3 bases and J by 7 bases, 8 bases remained unmatched. The germline V gene encodes CDR1 KGHSH and CDR2 LQKENI. Here the CDR3 reads CASSPRTSGGARTQYF. The CDR3 DNA reads as TGTGCCAGCTCACCCCGTACTAGCGGGGGGGCCCGGACCCAGTACTTC.

The rearrangement uses TRBV12-5 and TRBJ2-5, with 10 bases identical to TRBD2. The CDR3 is 15 residues long. Germline-derived CDR1 and CDR2 are LGHNT and FRNRAP. J was trimmed by 1 base and V by 7 bases; bases with no gene match: 6. CDR3 in DNA: TGTGCTAGTGCCCGTGTAGCGGGGGGCCAAGAGACCCAGTACTTC. Protein: CASARVAGGQETQYF.

This clone came up a few times. V is TRBV11-3 and J is TRBJ2-2; TRBD2 is a possible D gene (6 bases). Trimming left V 2 bases short and J 4 bases short, with 8 bases between. Germline CDR1 SGHNT, CDR2 YENEEA. The CDR3 spans 14 residues. CDR3 in amino acids: CASSLRGSTGELFF. CDR3 DNA sequence: TGTGCCAGCAGCTTACGGGGGTCCACCGGGGAGCTGTTTTTT.